Included here is one T cell receptor (beta chain) sequence, with context. The record originates from a study of OX40 agonist ivuxolimab in advanced cancers. Across the whole study: The dose of intravenous ivuxolimab that patients received every 2 weeks ranged from 0.01 to 10 mg/kg. It was permissible to have had prior anti-PD-1, anti-PD-L1 or anti-CTLA-4 therapy, and 40% had some.

Blood sampling was done at baseline, cycle 4 day 1, and cycle 7 day 1. Only in-frame clones appear in the TCRdb table, and some are missing; sequencing was by immunoSEQ multiplex PCR. The sample has 35,000 or so clones; about nine tenths are singletons. The source is an adult with an advanced solid tumor such as melanoma, head and neck, liver or kidney cancer. The specimen was CD4+ or CD8+ T cells sorted from blood, collected in a trial of the OX40 agonist ivuxolimab.

In DNA form, the CDR3 reads TGTGCCTGGAGGGGGGAGTTCCTCTACGAGCAGTACTTC. This codes for CAWRGEFLYEQYF. The chain employs TRBV30 and TRBJ2-7; tentatively, D is TRBD1 or TRBD2 (5 bases each). The CDR3 spans 13 residues. CDR1 GTSNPN and CDR2 SVGIG come from the germline V gene (reference sequence). V lost 3 bases, J lost 3 bases, and 12 bases lay in between.